This T cell receptor (beta chain) was captured by sequencing in a study of blood T cell repertoires in COVID-19. About the study: Acute and convalescent COVID-19 samples came from the United States, Italy and Spain. T cells, B-cell-depleted T cells, or PBMCs supplied cDNA or gDNA.

The protocol was immunoSEQ multiplex PCR, while the TCRdb copy is restricted to in-frame clones and leaves out a portion. Altogether around 280,000 clones are present, roughly 86% being singletons, with the ten largest covering about 1.2%. This CDR3 region has 15 residues. The ends lost 3 bases at V and 10 bases at J; junction bases unmatched: 9. Germline assignment: CDR1 DFQATT and CDR2 SNEGSKA (reference sequence). The V and J genes are TRBV20-1 and TRBJ1-6; TRBD1 matches at 10 bases. This clonotype originated in a man between 65 and 85 years old with acute or convalescent COVID-19. Sequencing used peripheral blood. The CDR3 region is CSASSGTGASSPLHF. The DNA for the CDR3 is TGCAGTGCTAGTAGTGGGACAGGGGCTAGCTCACCCCTCCACTTT.